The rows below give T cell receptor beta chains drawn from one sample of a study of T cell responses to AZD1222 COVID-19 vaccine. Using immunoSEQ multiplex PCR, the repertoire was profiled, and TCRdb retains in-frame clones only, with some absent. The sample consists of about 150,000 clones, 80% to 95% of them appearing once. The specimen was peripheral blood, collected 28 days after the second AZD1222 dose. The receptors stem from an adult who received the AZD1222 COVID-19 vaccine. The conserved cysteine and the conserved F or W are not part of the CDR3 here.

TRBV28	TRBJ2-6	ASTHGGSSGANVLT
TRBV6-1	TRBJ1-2	ASIKDRGLGYT
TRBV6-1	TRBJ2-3	ASSGRYSWGTDTQY
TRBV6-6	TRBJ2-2	ASSYDRTASTGELF
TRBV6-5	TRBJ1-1	ASSYGRDTEAF
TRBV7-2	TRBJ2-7	ASSYQGPGEQY
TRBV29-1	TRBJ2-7	SVGTGNYEQY
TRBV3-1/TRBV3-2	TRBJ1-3	ASSFIGNTIY
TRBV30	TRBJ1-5	AWSVATRQINQPQH
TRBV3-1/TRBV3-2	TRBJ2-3	ASSRRGLTSTDTQY
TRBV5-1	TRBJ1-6	ASSLVGSSYNSPLH
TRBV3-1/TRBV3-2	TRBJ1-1	ASSQEGRAGNTEAF
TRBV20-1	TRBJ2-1	SASTYEQF
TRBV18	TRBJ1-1	ASSPADRGTEAF
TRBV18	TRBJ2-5	ASSPGLAVKETQY
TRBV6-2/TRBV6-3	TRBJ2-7	ASSYTPYEQY
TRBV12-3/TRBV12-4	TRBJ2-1	ASRTSPYNEQF
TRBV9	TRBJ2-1	ASSVGIGAEPSYNEQF
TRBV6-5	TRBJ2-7	ASSSSGTPPPEQY
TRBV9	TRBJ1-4	ASTRDQKNEKLF
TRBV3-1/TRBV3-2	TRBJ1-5	ASSQDGGQFNQPQH
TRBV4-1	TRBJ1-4	ASSQEPIGAGPEKLF
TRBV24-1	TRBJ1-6	AVQGGYNSPLH
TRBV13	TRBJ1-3	ASSFRVKGNTIY
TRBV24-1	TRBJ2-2	ATSDPGRTGELF
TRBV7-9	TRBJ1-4	ASSLRGGNEKLF
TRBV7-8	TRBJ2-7	ASSDRERSYYEQY
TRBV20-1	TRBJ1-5	SASMPLSNQPQH